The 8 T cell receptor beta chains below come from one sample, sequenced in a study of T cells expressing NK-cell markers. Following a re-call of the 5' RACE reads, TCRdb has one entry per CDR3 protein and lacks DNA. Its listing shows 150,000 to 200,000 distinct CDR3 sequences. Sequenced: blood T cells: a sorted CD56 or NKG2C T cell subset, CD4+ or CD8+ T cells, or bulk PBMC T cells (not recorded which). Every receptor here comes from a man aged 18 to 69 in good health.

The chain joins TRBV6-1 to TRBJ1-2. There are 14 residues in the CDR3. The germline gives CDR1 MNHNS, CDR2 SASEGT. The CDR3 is CASSDGPWEYGYTF.

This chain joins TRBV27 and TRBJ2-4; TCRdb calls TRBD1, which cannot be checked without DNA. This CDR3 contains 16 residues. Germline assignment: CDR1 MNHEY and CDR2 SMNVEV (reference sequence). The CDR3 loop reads CASSSAGGSAKNIQYF.

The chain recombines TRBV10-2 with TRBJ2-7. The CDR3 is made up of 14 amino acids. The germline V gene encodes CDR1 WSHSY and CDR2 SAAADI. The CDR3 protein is CASSEIGAGYEQYF.

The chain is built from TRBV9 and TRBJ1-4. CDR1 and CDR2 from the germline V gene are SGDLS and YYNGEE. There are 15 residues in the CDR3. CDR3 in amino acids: CASSVGGWTNEKLFF. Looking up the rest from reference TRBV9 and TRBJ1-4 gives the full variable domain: DSGVTQTPKHLITATGQRVTLRCSPRSGDLSVYWYQQSLDQGLQFLIQYYNGEERAKGNILERFSAQQFPDLHSELNLSSLELGDSALYFCASSVGGWTNEKLFFGSGTQLSVL.

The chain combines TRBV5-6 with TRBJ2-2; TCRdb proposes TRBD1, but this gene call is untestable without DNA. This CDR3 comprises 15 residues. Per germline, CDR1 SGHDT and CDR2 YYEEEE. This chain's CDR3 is CASSPTEGNTGELFF.

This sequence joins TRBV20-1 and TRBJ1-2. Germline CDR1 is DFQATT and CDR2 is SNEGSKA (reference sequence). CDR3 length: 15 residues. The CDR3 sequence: CSAGEVEAPNYGYTF.

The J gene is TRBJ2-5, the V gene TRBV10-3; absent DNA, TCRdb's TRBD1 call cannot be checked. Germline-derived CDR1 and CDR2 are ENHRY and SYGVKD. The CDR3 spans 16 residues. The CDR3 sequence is CAISHSRGTGTETQYF.

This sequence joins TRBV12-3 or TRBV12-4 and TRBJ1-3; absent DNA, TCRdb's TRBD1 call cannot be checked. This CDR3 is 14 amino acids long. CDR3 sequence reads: CASSPTGSGNTIYF.